These 10 T cell receptor beta chains came from one sample sequenced in a study of cytomegalovirus exposure and HLA in healthy donors. Primers for the PCR totalled 60 Vbeta and 13 Jbeta. Repertoires were generated with immunoSEQ multiplex PCR, while TCRdb's copy carries only in-frame clones and drops some. The profile shows tens of thousands of clones, over 70% of them singletons. Sequenced sample: PBMCs. The receptors here all came from a young man in good health and CMV-seronegative.

The rearrangement uses TRBV9 and TRBJ2-7; weak D call: TRBD2 (6 bases). From germline, CDR1 is SGDLS and CDR2 YYNGEE. The ends were cut back, 3 bases at V and 7 bases at J, with 20 bases in the middle. This CDR3 is 15 amino acids long. The CDR3 DNA reads as TGTGCCAGCAGCGCCACCGGGACTGACTCCACGGAGCAGTACTTC. Protein sequence: CASSATGTDSTEQYF.

This sequence joins TRBV7-2 and TRBJ2-7; TRBD2 matches at 9 bases. The J segment lost 3 bases and the V segment lost 3 bases, leaving 6 bases of the junction unmatched. This CDR3 comprises 15 residues. Germline loops: CDR1 SGHTA, CDR2 FQGNSA. The CDR3 sequence is CASSFPSSGGYEQYF. In DNA, the CDR3 is TGTGCCAGCAGCTTCCCGAGTAGCGGGGGCTACGAGCAGTACTTC.

The rearrangement joins TRBV19 to TRBJ2-2; tentatively, D is TRBD1 (7 bases). Trimming shortened V by 3 bases and J by 7 bases, and 18 bases separated the two germline ends. The CDR3 is 16 amino acids. Germline assignment: CDR1 LNHDA and CDR2 SQIVND (reference sequence). This CDR3 reads CASSMRRQGGGGELFF. The CDR3 nucleotides are TGTGCCAGTAGTATGCGGAGGCAGGGGGGCGGCGGGGAGCTGTTTTTT.

The rearrangement joins TRBV27 to TRBJ2-7; 9 nucleotides align to TRBD2. The CDR3 has 17 residues. J lost 9 bases, V lost 0 bases, and 15 bases had no gene match. Germline assignment: CDR1 MNHEY and CDR2 SMNVEV (reference sequence). The CDR3 DNA follows: TGTGCCAGCAGTTTATCCCCGGGGTTAGCGGGGGCCCACGGGCAGTACTTC. Amino acids: CASSLSPGLAGAHGQYF.

The chain combines TRBV19 with TRBJ2-2; the D is unclear. The CDR3 length is 13 residues. In germline, CDR1 is LNHDA, CDR2 SQIVND (reference sequence). Trimming took 5 bases from V and 1 from J, leaving 5 bases between them. The CDR3 DNA sequence: TGTGCCAGTAGTCGGGTGAACACCGGGGAGCTGTTTTTT. Protein product: CASSRVNTGELFF.

This rearrangement joins TRBV6-6 to TRBJ1-2; tentatively, D is TRBD1 (6 bases). This CDR3 spans 13 amino acids. Between the trimmed V and J ends, which lost 6 bases and 6 bases, there was a span of 14 bases. Germline values: CDR1 MNHNY, CDR2 SVGAGI (reference sequence). The CDR3 here is CASRTRTEDGYTF. CDR3 nucleotide sequence: TGTGCCAGCAGAACTCGGACAGAAGATGGCTACACCTTC.

This clone appeared a few times. The chain carries TRBV6-6 and TRBJ1-3, with D tentatively TRBD1 (5 bases). The germline V gene has CDR1 MNHNY and CDR2 SVGAGI (reference sequence). V lost 0 bases and J lost 3, with 12 bases in between. The CDR3 contains 16 residues. In DNA form, the CDR3 reads TGTGCCAGCAGTTACTCGGGTAGGGGATTTGGAAACACCATATATTTT. Its protein product is CASSYSGRGFGNTIYF.

The CDR3 DNA follows: TGTGCCAGCAGCCGCACCTATAGCACAGATACGCAGTATTTT. Translated, it gives CASSRTYSTDTQYF. The rearrangement joins TRBV7-6 to TRBJ2-3; D gene unclear. The V gene lost 5 bases and the J gene lost 0 bases, with 9 bases spanning the gap. This CDR3 has 14 amino acids. The germline V gene encodes CDR1 SGHVS and CDR2 FNYEAQ.

The V and J genes are TRBV27 and TRBJ1-5; D is perhaps TRBD1 (6 bases). Germline assignment: CDR1 MNHEY and CDR2 SMNVEV (reference sequence). V dropped 6 bases and J dropped 2 bases, with 11 bases sitting between them. This CDR3 has 14 residues. CDR3 coding DNA: TGTGCCAGCAGCCGAGGGGGGGGCAATCAGCCCCAGCATTTT. This encodes CASSRGGGNQPQHF.

V gene TRBV11-2 combines with J gene TRBJ1-1; the D gene is possibly TRBD1 (6 bases). Germline-derived CDR1 and CDR2 are SGHAT and FQNNGV. Trimming took 0 bases from V and 0 from J, leaving 11 bases between them. The CDR3 extends over 16 amino acids. CDR3 amino acids: CASSLEGTTLNTEAFF. As DNA, the CDR3 is TGTGCCAGCAGCTTAGAGGGGACAACTTTGAACACTGAAGCTTTCTTT.